This TCR beta chain was identified in a study of blood T cells in healthy people across ages. The use of a sample-barcoded 5' primer and a J-beta primer mix characterized a second PCR of roughly 6 to 11 cycles. Each of the cDNA molecules was tagged by a template-switch adaptor with 12 random nucleotides. A single record per CDR3 protein comes from TCRdb applying MiXCR to the 5' RACE reads. The table shows roughly 2 million distinct CDR3 sequences, with roughly 52% occurring only once. Germline loops: CDR1 ENHRY, CDR2 SYGVKD. The length of the CDR3 is 13 residues. V gave up 0 bases and J gave up 9 bases, with 9 bases separating them.

The specimen sequenced was blood. The clonotype was recovered from a woman aged 40 to 50 in good health. The chain uses TRBV10-3 and TRBJ2-1; D gene ambiguous. The CDR3 sequence: CAISESWQSEQFF. DNA for the CDR3: TGTGCCATCAGTGAGTCGTGGCAAAGTGAGCAGTTCTTC.